These 4 T cell receptor beta chains share one sample of origin, sequenced in a study of blood T cells in healthy people across ages. Primed by a sample-barcoded 5' primer and a J-beta primer mix, a second PCR proceeded for about 7 to 12 cycles. TCRdb fed the 5' RACE reads into MiXCR, producing one record per CDR3 protein. The profile shows 700,000 or so distinct CDR3 sequences, 20% to 25% of them singletons. The sample taken for sequencing was blood. The receptors come from a man aged 65 to 85 in good health.

This chain uses TRBV3-1 with TRBJ1-4; D is uncertain. The CDR3 is 16 amino acids. V dropped 1 base and J dropped 0 bases, with 9 bases sitting between them. The germline gives CDR1 LGHDT, CDR2 YNNKEL (reference sequence). The CDR3 sequence: CASSQVPIATNEKLFF. The DNA of the CDR3 is TGTGCCAGCAGCCAAGTGCCGATTGCAACTAATGAAAAACTGTTTTTT.

V usage is TRBV4-2 and J usage is TRBJ2-3, with D possibly TRBD2 on 5 matching bases. V lost 1 base to trimming and J lost 3 bases, with 11 bases between them. This CDR3 has 15 amino acids. The germline CDR1 and CDR2 sequences are LGHNA and YNFKEQ. The CDR3 loop reads CASSQGNLATDTQYF. CDR3 bases: TGTGCCAGCAGCCAAGGGAATCTAGCTACAGATACGCAGTATTTT.

DNA of the CDR3: TGTGCCACCAGCACGCCTACAGATACGCAGTATTTT. It translates to CATSTPTDTQYF. V usage is TRBV24-1 and J usage is TRBJ2-3; D call uncertain. With 7 bases removed from V and 3 bases from J, the gap between germline ends came to 7 bases. CDR1 is KGHDR, CDR2 SFDVKD, per germline. The CDR3 sequence is 12 residues long.

The gene calls are TRBV27 and TRBJ1-1; TRBD1 is a possible D gene (5 bases). The CDR3 contains 15 residues. Germline CDR1 and CDR2: MNHEY and SMNVEV (reference sequence). V was clipped by 4 bases and J by 4 bases, with 16 bases between them. CDR3 in amino acids: CASSSGPDGATEAFF. The CDR3 DNA sequence: TGTGCCAGCAGTTCAGGACCGGACGGGGCCACTGAAGCTTTCTTT.